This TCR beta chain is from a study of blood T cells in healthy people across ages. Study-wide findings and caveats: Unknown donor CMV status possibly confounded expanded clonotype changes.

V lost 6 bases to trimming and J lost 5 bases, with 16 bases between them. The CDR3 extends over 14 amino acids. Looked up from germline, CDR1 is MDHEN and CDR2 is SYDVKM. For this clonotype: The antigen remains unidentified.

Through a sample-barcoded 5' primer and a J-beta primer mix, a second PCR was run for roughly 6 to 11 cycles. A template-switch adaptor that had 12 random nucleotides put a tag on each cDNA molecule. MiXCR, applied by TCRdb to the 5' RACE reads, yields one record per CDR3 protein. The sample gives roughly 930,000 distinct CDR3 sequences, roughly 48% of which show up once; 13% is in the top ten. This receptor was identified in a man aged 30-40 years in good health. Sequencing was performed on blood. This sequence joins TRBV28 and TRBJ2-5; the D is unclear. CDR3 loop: CASSLAALGETQYF. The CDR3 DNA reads TGTGCCAGCAGCCTCGCTGCACTGGGGGAGACCCAGTACTTC.